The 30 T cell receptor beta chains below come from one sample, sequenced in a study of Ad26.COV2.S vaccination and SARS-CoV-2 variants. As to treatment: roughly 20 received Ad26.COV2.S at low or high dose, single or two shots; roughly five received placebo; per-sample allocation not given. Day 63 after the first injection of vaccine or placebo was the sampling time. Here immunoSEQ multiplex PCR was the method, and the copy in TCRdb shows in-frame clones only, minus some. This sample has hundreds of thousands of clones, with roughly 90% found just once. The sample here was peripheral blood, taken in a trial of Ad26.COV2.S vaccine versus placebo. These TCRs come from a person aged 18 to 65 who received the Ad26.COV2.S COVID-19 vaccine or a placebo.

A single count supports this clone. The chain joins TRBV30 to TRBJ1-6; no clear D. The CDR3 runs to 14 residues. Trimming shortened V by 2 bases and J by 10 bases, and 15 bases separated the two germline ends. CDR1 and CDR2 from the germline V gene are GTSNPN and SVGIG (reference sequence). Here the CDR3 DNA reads TGTGCCTGGAGTCGAGATTTGCAGGACTCACCCCTCCACTTT. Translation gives CAWSRDLQDSPLHF.

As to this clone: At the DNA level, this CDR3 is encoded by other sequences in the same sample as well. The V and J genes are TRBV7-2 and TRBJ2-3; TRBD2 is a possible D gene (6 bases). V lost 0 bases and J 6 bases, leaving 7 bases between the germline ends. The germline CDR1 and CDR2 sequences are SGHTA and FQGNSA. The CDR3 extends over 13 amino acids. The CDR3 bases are TGTGCCAGCAGCTTAGCGCGGGGTGATACGCAGTATTTT. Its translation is CASSLARGDTQYF.

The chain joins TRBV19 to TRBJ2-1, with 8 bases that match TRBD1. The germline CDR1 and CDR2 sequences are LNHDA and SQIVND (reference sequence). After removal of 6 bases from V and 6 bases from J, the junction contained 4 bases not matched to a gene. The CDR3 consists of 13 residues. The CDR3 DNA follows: TGTGCCAGTAGACGTCAGGGGGCCAATGAGCAGTTCTTC. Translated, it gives CASRRQGANEQFF.

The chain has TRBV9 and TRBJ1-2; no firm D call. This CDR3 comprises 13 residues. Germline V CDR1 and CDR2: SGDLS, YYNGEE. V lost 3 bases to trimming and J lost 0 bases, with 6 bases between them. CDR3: CASSAVANYGYTF. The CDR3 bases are TGTGCCAGCAGCGCTGTAGCTAACTATGGCTACACCTTC.

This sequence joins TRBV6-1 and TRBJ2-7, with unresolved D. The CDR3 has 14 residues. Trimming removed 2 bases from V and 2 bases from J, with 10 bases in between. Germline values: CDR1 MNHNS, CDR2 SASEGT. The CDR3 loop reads CASSEQARAYEQYF. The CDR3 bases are TGTGCCAGCAGTGAACAGGCCCGGGCCTACGAGCAGTACTTC.

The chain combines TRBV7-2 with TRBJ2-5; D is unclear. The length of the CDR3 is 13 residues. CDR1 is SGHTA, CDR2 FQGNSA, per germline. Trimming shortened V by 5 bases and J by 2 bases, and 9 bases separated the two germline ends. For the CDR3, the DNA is TGTGCCAGCAGCGGGTTGGTACAAGAGACCCAGTACTTC. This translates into CASSGLVQETQYF.

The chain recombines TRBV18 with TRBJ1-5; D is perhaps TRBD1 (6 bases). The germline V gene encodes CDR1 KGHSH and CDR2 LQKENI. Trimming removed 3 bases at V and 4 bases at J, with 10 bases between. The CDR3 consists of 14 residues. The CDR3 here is CASSPLQGNQPQHF. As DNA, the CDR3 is TGTGCCAGCTCACCTTTACAGGGTAATCAGCCCCAGCATTTT.

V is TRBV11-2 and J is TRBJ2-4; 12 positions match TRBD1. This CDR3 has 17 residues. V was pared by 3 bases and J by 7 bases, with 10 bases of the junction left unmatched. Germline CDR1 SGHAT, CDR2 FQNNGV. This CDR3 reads CASSFSGTGGVSNIQYF. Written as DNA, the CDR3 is TGTGCCAGCAGCTTCTCCGGGACAGGGGGCGTCTCGAACATTCAGTACTTC.

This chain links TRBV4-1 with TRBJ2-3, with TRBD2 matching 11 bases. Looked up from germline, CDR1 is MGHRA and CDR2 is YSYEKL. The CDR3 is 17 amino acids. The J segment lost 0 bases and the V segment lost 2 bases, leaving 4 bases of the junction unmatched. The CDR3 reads CASSQPLAGVSTDTQYF. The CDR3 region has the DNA TGCGCCAGCAGCCAACCACTAGCGGGAGTTAGCACAGATACGCAGTATTTT.

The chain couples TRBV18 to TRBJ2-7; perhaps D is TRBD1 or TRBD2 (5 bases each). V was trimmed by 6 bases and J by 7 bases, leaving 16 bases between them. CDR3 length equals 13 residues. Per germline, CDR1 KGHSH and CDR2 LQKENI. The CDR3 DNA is TGTGCCAGCTCGTCACAGCGAGAGGGGGAGCAGTACTTC. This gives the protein CASSSQREGEQYF.

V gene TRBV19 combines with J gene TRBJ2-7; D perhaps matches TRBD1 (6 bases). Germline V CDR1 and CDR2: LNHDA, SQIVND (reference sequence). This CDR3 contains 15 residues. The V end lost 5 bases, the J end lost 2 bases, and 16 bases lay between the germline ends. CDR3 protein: CASSLRDTEAYEQYF. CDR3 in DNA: TGTGCCAGTAGTCTTCGGGACACCGAGGCCTACGAGCAGTACTTC.

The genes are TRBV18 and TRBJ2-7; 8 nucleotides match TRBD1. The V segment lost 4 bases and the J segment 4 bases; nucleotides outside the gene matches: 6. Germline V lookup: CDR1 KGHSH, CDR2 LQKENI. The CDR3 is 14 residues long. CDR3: CASSRTGNGYEQYF. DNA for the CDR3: TGTGCCAGCTCACGGACAGGGAATGGTTACGAGCAGTACTTC.

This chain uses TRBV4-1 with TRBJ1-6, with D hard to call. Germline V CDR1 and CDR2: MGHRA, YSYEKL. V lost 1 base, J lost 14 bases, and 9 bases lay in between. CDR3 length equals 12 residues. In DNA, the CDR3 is TGCGCCAGCAGCCAAGTGGGTCAGACCCTCCACTTT. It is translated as CASSQVGQTLHF.

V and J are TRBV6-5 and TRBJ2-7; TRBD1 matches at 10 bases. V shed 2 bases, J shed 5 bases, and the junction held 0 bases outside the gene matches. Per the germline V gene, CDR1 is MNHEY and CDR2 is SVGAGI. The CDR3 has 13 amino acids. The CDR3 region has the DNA TGTGCCAGCAGTTACGGGACAGGGGACGAGCAGTACTTC. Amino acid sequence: CASSYGTGDEQYF.

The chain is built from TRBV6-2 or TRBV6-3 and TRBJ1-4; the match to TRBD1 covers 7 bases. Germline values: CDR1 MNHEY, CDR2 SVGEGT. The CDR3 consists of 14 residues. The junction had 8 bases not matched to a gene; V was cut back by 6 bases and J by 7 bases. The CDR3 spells CASSRRDSAEKLFF. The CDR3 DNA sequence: TGTGCCAGCAGCCGCCGGGACAGTGCTGAAAAACTGTTTTTT.

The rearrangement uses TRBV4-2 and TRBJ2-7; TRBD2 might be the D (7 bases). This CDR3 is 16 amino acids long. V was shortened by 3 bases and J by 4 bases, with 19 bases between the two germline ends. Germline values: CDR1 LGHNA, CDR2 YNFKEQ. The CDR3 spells CASSHEGPGGAYEQYF. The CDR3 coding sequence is TGTGCCAGCAGCCACGAAGGACCGGGGGGCGCGTACGAGCAGTACTTC.

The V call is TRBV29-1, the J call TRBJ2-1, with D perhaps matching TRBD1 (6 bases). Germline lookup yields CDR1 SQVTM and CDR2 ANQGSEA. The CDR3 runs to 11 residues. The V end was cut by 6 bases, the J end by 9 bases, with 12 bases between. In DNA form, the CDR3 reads TGCAGCGTCTTTCAGGGGTCTGAGCAGTTCTTC. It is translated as CSVFQGSEQFF.

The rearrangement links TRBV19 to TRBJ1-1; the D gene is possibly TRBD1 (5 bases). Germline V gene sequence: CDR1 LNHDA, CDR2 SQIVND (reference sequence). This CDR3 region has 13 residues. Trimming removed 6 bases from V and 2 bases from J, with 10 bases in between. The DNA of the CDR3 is TGTGCCAGTAGCTCGACAGTAAACACTGAAGCTTTCTTT. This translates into CASSSTVNTEAFF. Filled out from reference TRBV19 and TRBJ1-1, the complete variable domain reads DGGITQSPKYLFRKEGQNVTLSCEQNLNHDAMYWYRQDPGQGLRLIYYSQIVNDFQKGDIAEGYSVSREKKESFPLTVTSAQKNPTAFYLCASSSTVNTEAFFGQGTRLTVV.

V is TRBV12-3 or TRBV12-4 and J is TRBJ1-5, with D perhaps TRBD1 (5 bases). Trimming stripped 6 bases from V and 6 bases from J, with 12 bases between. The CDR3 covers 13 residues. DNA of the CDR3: TGTGCCAGCAGCTCAGGGTCTCCTCAGCCCCAGCATTTT. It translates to CASSSGSPQPQHF.

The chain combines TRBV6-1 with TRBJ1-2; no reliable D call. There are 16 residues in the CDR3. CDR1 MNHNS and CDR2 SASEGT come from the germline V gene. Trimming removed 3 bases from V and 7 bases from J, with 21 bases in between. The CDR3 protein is CASSDTWSTLRSGYTF. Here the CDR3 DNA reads TGTGCCAGCAGTGACACGTGGAGTACCCTGCGAAGTGGCTACACCTTC.

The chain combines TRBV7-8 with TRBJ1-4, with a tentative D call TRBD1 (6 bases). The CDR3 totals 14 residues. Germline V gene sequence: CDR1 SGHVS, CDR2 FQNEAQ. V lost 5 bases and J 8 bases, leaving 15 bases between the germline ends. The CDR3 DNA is TGTGCCAGCAGCCAAGTGCAGGGGAAGGAAAAACTGTTTTTT. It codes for CASSQVQGKEKLFF.

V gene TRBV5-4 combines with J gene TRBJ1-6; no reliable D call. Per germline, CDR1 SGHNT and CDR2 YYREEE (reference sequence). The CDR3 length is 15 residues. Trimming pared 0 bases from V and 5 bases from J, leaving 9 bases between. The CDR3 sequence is CASSLDPRHNSPLHF. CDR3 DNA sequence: TGTGCCAGCAGCTTGGACCCCCGTCATAATTCACCCCTCCACTTT.

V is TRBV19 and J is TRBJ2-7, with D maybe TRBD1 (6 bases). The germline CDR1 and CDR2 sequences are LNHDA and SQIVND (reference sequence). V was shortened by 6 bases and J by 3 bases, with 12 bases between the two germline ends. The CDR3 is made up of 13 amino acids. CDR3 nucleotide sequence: TGTGCCAGTAGCCGGGACACCGACTACGAGCAGTACTTC. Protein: CASSRDTDYEQYF.

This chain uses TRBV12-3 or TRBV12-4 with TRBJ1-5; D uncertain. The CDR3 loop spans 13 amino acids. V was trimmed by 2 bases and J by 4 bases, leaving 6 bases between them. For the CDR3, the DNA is TGTGCCAGCAGTTTATTAGGAAATCAGCCCCAGCATTTT. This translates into CASSLLGNQPQHF.

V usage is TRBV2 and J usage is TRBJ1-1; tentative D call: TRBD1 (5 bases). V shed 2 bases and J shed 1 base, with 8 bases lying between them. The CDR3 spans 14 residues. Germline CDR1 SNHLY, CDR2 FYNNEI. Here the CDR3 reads CASSEQGPNTEAFF. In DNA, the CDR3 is TGTGCCAGCAGTGAACAGGGCCCGAACACTGAAGCTTTCTTT.

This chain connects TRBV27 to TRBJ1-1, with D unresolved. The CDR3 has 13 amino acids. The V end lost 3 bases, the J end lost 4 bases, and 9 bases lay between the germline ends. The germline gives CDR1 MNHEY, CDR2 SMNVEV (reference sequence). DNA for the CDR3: TGTGCCAGCAGTTTGGAGGGTACCACTGAAGCTTTCTTT. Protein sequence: CASSLEGTTEAFF.

The CDR3 DNA sequence: TGTGCCAGCAGCCAAGCAGGACTAGGAAGGGAGACCCAGTACTTC. It translates to CASSQAGLGRETQYF. The genes are TRBV3-1 (or the pseudogene TRBV3-2) and TRBJ2-5; 7 bases agree with TRBD2. This CDR3 has 15 amino acids. Germline CDR1 and CDR2: LGHDT and YNNKEL (reference sequence). With 1 base clipped from V and 5 bases from J, the junction kept 7 bases outside the gene matches.

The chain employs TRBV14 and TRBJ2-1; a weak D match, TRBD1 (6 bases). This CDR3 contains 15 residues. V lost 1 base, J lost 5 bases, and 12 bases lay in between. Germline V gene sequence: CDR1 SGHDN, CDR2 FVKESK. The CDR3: CASSQVRRTDNEQFF. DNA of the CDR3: TGTGCCAGCAGCCAAGTCCGCCGGACAGACAATGAGCAGTTCTTC.

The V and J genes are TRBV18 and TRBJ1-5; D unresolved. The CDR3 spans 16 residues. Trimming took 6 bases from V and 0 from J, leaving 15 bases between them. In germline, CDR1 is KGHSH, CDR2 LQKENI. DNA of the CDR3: TGTGCCAGCTCCTCGGGGAACCAGTATAGCAATCAGCCCCAGCATTTT. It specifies CASSSGNQYSNQPQHF.

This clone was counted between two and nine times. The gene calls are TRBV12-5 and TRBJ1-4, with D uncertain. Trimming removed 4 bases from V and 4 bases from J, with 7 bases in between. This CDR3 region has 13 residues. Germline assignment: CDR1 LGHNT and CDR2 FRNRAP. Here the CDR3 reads CASGSYFNEKLFF. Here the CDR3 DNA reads TGTGCTAGTGGTTCCTACTTTAATGAAAAACTGTTTTTT. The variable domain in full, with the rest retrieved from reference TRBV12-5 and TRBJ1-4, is DARVTQTPRHKVTEMGQEVTMRCQPILGHNTVFWYRQTMMQGLELLAYFRNRAPLDDSGMPKDRFSAEMPDATLATLKIQPSEPRDSAVYFCASGSYFNEKLFFGSGTQLSVL.